This is a list of T cell receptor beta chains from one sample in a study of cytomegalovirus exposure and HLA in healthy donors. This table comes from immunoSEQ multiplex PCR, and its TCRdb copy is limited to in-frame clones, with some not included. The data contain 150,000 to 250,000 clones, approximately 85% of them singletons. Source material: PBMCs. These receptors originate from a woman aged 50 to 65 in good health and CMV-seronegative. Both conserved end residues are part of each CDR3. The D gene is left open where the match is weak. For some rows the clone size is stated as once, few or many, or as a class when expanded; others skip it.

v_call: TRBV5-1; d_call: TRBD2; clone_size: -; j_call: TRBJ2-3; cdr3_nt: TGCGCCAGCAGCTTGTCGGGAGGGCTGACAGATACGCAGTATTTT; cdr3_aa: CASSLSGGLTDTQYF
v_call: TRBV4-3; d_call: TRBD2; clone_size: once; j_call: TRBJ2-1; cdr3_nt: TGCGCCAGCAGCCGACGGGGAAGCGGGGCTTACAATGAGCAGTTCTTC; cdr3_aa: CASSRRGSGAYNEQFF
v_call: TRBV28; d_call: -; clone_size: -; j_call: TRBJ2-1; cdr3_nt: TGTGCCAGCAGTCCTACCAGGGCCGTTTACAATGAGCAGTTCTTC; cdr3_aa: CASSPTRAVYNEQFF
v_call: TRBV6-5; d_call: -; clone_size: -; j_call: TRBJ1-1; cdr3_nt: TGTGCCAGCAGTTACGGTCGCAGGATGAACACTGAAGCTTTCTTT; cdr3_aa: CASSYGRRMNTEAFF
v_call: TRBV20-1; d_call: -; clone_size: -; j_call: TRBJ1-2; cdr3_nt: TGCAGTGCTCCGACAGCTTGGGGCTACACCTTC; cdr3_aa: CSAPTAWGYTF
v_call: TRBV25-1; d_call: -; clone_size: -; j_call: TRBJ1-2; cdr3_nt: TGTGCCAGCAGTGTGAGTAAGGGGACTGTCTATGGCTACACCTTC; cdr3_aa: CASSVSKGTVYGYTF
v_call: TRBV19; d_call: -; clone_size: -; j_call: TRBJ2-6; cdr3_nt: TGTGCCAGTAGTATGTTTGTGGGAGGAAGGAGCTCTGGGGCCAACGTCCTGACTTTC; cdr3_aa: CASSMFVGGRSSGANVLTF
v_call: TRBV7-9; d_call: TRBD1; clone_size: -; j_call: TRBJ1-5; cdr3_nt: TGTGCCAGCAGCGCCCGACAGGGAACGGGCAATCAGCCCCAGCATTTT; cdr3_aa: CASSARQGTGNQPQHF
v_call: TRBV5-1; d_call: TRBD2; clone_size: -; j_call: TRBJ2-5; cdr3_nt: TGCGCCAGCAGCTTGGGTATGGCGGGAGTGGAGACCCAGTACTTC; cdr3_aa: CASSLGMAGVETQYF
v_call: TRBV28; d_call: -; clone_size: -; j_call: TRBJ1-4; cdr3_nt: TGTGCCAGCAAGGAGGGGCGCGAAAAACTGTTTTTT; cdr3_aa: CASKEGREKLFF
v_call: TRBV18; d_call: -; clone_size: -; j_call: TRBJ2-7; cdr3_nt: TGTGCCAGCTCACCATCAGGGACATCCTACGAGCAGTACTTC; cdr3_aa: CASSPSGTSYEQYF
v_call: TRBV5-1; d_call: TRBD1; clone_size: -; j_call: TRBJ2-7; cdr3_nt: TGCGCCAGCAGCTTGGTCGGACAGGCTTACGAGCAGTACTTC; cdr3_aa: CASSLVGQAYEQYF
v_call: TRBV28; d_call: TRBD1; clone_size: -; j_call: TRBJ2-7; cdr3_nt: TGTGCCAGCAGTTTTCCGGGACAGGGCGAGCAGTACTTC; cdr3_aa: CASSFPGQGEQYF
v_call: TRBV6-1; d_call: -; clone_size: -; j_call: TRBJ1-5; cdr3_nt: TGTGCCAGCAGTGAAACGGGGAGTTATAGCAATCAGCCCCAGCATTTT; cdr3_aa: CASSETGSYSNQPQHF
v_call: TRBV27; d_call: TRBD2; clone_size: -; j_call: TRBJ2-3; cdr3_nt: TGTGCCAGCAGTTTCCGACTAGCGGGGACTAGCACAGATACGCAGTATTTT; cdr3_aa: CASSFRLAGTSTDTQYF
v_call: TRBV18; d_call: TRBD1; clone_size: -; j_call: TRBJ1-5; cdr3_nt: TGTGCCAGCTCATATCAGGGGGCACGGAATCAGCCCCAGCATTTT; cdr3_aa: CASSYQGARNQPQHF
v_call: TRBV27; d_call: -; clone_size: few; j_call: TRBJ2-2; cdr3_nt: TGTGCCAGCAGTTTATCTTCCCCTGGGACTTTCACCGGGGAGCTGTTTTTT; cdr3_aa: CASSLSSPGTFTGELFF
v_call: TRBV28; d_call: -; clone_size: -; j_call: TRBJ2-1; cdr3_nt: TGTGCCAGCACCGAACGAGGTAATGAGCAGTTCTTC; cdr3_aa: CASTERGNEQFF
v_call: TRBV6-5; d_call: -; clone_size: -; j_call: TRBJ2-7; cdr3_nt: TGTGCCAGCAGTTACGGAGATTCCTACGAGCAGTACTTC; cdr3_aa: CASSYGDSYEQYF
v_call: TRBV19; d_call: TRBD1; clone_size: -; j_call: TRBJ1-2; cdr3_nt: TGTGCCAGTACCAAAAAAGGGACAGGAGGATATGGCTACACCTTC; cdr3_aa: CASTKKGTGGYGYTF
v_call: TRBV12-5; d_call: -; clone_size: -; j_call: TRBJ1-1; cdr3_nt: TGTGCTAGTGGTTTGGAAGGGAGCACTGAAGCTTTCTTT; cdr3_aa: CASGLEGSTEAFF
v_call: TRBV28; d_call: TRBD1; clone_size: -; j_call: TRBJ1-2; cdr3_nt: TGTGCCAGCAGTCCGACCGGGACAGGTTATGGCTACACCTTC; cdr3_aa: CASSPTGTGYGYTF
v_call: TRBV5-5; d_call: -; clone_size: -; j_call: TRBJ1-3; cdr3_nt: TGTGCCAGCAGCTTGGTACAGCTCTCTGGAAACACCATATATTTT; cdr3_aa: CASSLVQLSGNTIYF
v_call: TRBV29-1; d_call: TRBD2; clone_size: once; j_call: TRBJ2-1; cdr3_nt: TGCAGCGTTGATGGACTAGGGTCCTACAATGAGCAGTTCTTC; cdr3_aa: CSVDGLGSYNEQFF
v_call: TRBV6-5; d_call: -; clone_size: -; j_call: TRBJ2-1; cdr3_nt: TGTGCCAGCAGTTTAGGACAGTATCCAGGCGATGAGCAGTTCTTC; cdr3_aa: CASSLGQYPGDEQFF
v_call: TRBV13; d_call: -; clone_size: few; j_call: TRBJ2-3; cdr3_nt: TGTGCCAGCAGCCTAACGGGGCTAGCGCGAACAGATACGCAGTATTTT; cdr3_aa: CASSLTGLARTDTQYF
v_call: TRBV10-2; d_call: TRBD2; clone_size: -; j_call: TRBJ2-1; cdr3_nt: TGCGCCAGCAGTATAGCGGGAGGGCGTCCGAATGAGCAGTTCTTC; cdr3_aa: CASSIAGGRPNEQFF
v_call: TRBV28; d_call: -; clone_size: -; j_call: TRBJ2-7; cdr3_nt: TGTGCCAGCAGTCCACCTGGGCCTCCCTACGAGCAGTACTTC; cdr3_aa: CASSPPGPPYEQYF
v_call: TRBV2; d_call: TRBD2; clone_size: -; j_call: TRBJ2-3; cdr3_nt: TGTGCCAGCAGTGGCACGGGACTAGCGGGCCATACGCAGTATTTT; cdr3_aa: CASSGTGLAGHTQYF
v_call: TRBV7-2; d_call: -; clone_size: -; j_call: TRBJ2-1; cdr3_nt: TGTGCCAGCAGCCCCGCGGCGGGGCCGTTCTTC; cdr3_aa: CASSPAAGPFF
v_call: TRBV9; d_call: -; clone_size: -; j_call: TRBJ2-7; cdr3_nt: TGTGCCAGCAGCCCCCCGGGGGCCTACGAGCAGTACTTC; cdr3_aa: CASSPPGAYEQYF
v_call: TRBV28; d_call: TRBD2; clone_size: once; j_call: TRBJ2-1; cdr3_nt: TGTGCCAGCAGTTTATTACTAGCGGGAGAGGGGTATGAGCAGTTCTTC; cdr3_aa: CASSLLLAGEGYEQFF
v_call: TRBV28; d_call: -; clone_size: -; j_call: TRBJ1-1; cdr3_nt: TGTGCCAGCAGTCTACACGGACAGCCAAAAGCTTTCTTT; cdr3_aa: CASSLHGQPKAFF
v_call: TRBV5-4; d_call: TRBD2; clone_size: -; j_call: TRBJ2-1; cdr3_nt: TGTGCCAGCAGCGTGAAGACTAGCGGGAGGGGGGAGCAGTTCTTC; cdr3_aa: CASSVKTSGRGEQFF
v_call: TRBV6-5; d_call: -; clone_size: few; j_call: TRBJ1-2; cdr3_nt: TGTGCCAGCAGTGAGGGTCTCTATGGCTACACCTTC; cdr3_aa: CASSEGLYGYTF
v_call: TRBV28; d_call: TRBD2; clone_size: -; j_call: TRBJ2-7; cdr3_nt: TGTGCCAGCAGTTTACGGCTAGCGGGGTACCAATCCTACGAGCAGTACTTC; cdr3_aa: CASSLRLAGYQSYEQYF
v_call: TRBV11-2; d_call: -; clone_size: -; j_call: TRBJ2-2; cdr3_nt: TGTGCCAGCAGCCCCCAGGGCGGGGAGCTGTTTTTT; cdr3_aa: CASSPQGGELFF
v_call: TRBV14; d_call: TRBD2; clone_size: -; j_call: TRBJ2-1; cdr3_nt: TGTGCCAGCAGCCTGCCGGGACTAGCGTACCATGAGCAGTTCTTC; cdr3_aa: CASSLPGLAYHEQFF
v_call: TRBV7-9; d_call: TRBD1; clone_size: -; j_call: TRBJ1-5; cdr3_nt: TGTTCCAGCAGCCTGACAGGGCCTCAGCCCCAGCATTTT; cdr3_aa: CSSSLTGPQPQHF
v_call: TRBV4-2; d_call: -; clone_size: -; j_call: TRBJ2-3; cdr3_nt: TGTGCCAGCAGCCTCTCCGAGAGCGGTAGCACAGATACGCAGTATTTT; cdr3_aa: CASSLSESGSTDTQYF
v_call: TRBV6-1; d_call: TRBD1; clone_size: -; j_call: TRBJ1-6; cdr3_nt: TGTGCCAGCAGTCTGTCTGGGACAGGGGATTCACCCCTCCACTTT; cdr3_aa: CASSLSGTGDSPLHF
v_call: TRBV28; d_call: TRBD2; clone_size: -; j_call: TRBJ2-1; cdr3_nt: TGTGCCAGCGCTGCTAGCGGTTCATACAATGAGCAGTTCTTC; cdr3_aa: CASAASGSYNEQFF
v_call: TRBV6-6; d_call: -; clone_size: -; j_call: TRBJ2-2; cdr3_nt: TGTGCCAGCAGTCCGCGGTTGACAGGGAACACCGGGGAGCTGTTTTTT; cdr3_aa: CASSPRLTGNTGELFF
v_call: TRBV6-6; d_call: TRBD1; clone_size: -; j_call: TRBJ2-7; cdr3_nt: TGTGCCAGCAGCTTAGAAGACAGGGCTACGTGGGAGCAGTACTTC; cdr3_aa: CASSLEDRATWEQYF
v_call: TRBV15; d_call: -; clone_size: -; j_call: TRBJ1-2; cdr3_nt: TGTGCCACCCACCCTCGGGGTGGCTATGGCTACACCTTC; cdr3_aa: CATHPRGGYGYTF
v_call: TRBV2; d_call: -; clone_size: -; j_call: TRBJ1-5; cdr3_nt: TGTGCCACTGGCCGGGACTCCAATCAGCCCCAGCATTTT; cdr3_aa: CATGRDSNQPQHF
v_call: TRBV28; d_call: -; clone_size: once; j_call: TRBJ1-5; cdr3_nt: TGTGCCAGCAGTTTAAGGGGACTAGGAGGTTATCAGCCCCAGCATTTT; cdr3_aa: CASSLRGLGGYQPQHF